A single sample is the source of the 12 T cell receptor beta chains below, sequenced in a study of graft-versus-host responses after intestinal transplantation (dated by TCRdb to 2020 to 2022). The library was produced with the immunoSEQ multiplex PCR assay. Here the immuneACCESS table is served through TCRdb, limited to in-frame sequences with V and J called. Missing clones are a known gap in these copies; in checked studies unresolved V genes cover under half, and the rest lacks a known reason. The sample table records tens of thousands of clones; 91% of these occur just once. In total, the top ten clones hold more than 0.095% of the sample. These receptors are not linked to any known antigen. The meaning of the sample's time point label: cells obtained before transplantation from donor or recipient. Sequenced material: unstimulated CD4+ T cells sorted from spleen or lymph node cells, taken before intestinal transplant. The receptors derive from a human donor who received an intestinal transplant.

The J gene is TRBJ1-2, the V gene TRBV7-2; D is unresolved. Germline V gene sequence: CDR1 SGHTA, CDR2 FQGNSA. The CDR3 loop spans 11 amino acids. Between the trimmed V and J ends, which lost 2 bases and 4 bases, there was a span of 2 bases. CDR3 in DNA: TGTGCCAGCAGCTTACTCTATGGCTACACCTTC. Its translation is CASSLLYGYTF.

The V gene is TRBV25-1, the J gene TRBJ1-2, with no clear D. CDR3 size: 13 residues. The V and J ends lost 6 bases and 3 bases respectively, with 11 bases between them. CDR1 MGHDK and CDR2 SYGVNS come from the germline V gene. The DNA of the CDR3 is TGTGCCAGCAGAGCGGAGGGCTACTATGGCTACACCTTC. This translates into CASRAEGYYGYTF.

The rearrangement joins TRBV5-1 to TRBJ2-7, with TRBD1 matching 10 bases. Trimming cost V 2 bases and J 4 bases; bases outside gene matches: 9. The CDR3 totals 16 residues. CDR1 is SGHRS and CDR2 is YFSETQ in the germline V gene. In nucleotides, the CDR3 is TGCGCCAGCAGCTTATTGGGACAGGGGTTGGGATACGAGCAGTACTTC. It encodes CASSLLGQGLGYEQYF.

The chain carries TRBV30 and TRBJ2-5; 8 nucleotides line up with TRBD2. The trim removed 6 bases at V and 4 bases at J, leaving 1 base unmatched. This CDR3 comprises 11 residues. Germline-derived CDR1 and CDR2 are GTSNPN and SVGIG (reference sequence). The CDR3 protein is CACGGAETQYF. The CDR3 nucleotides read TGTGCCTGCGGGGGGGCAGAGACCCAGTACTTC.

The CDR3 here is CASSFGTAYEQYF. The CDR3 DNA is TGCGCCAGCAGCTTCGGGACAGCCTACGAGCAGTACTTC. This chain joins TRBV5-1 and TRBJ2-7; 7 bases are shared with TRBD1. After removal of 2 bases from V and 2 bases from J, the junction contained 1 base not matched to a gene. Per germline, CDR1 SGHRS and CDR2 YFSETQ. CDR3 length: 13 residues.

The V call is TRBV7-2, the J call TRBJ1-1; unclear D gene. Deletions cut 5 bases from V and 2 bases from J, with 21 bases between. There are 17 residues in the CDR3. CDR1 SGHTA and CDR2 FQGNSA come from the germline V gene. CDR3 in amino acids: CASSLRGLGGFNTEAFF. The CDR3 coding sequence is TGTGCCAGCAGCCTAAGAGGGCTTGGTGGGTTTAACACTGAAGCTTTCTTT.

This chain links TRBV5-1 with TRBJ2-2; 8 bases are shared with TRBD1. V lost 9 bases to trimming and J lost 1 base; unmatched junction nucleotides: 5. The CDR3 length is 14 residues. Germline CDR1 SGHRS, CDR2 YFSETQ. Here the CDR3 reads CATTDRENTGELFF. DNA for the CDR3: TGCGCCACCACGGACAGGGAGAACACCGGGGAGCTGTTTTTT.

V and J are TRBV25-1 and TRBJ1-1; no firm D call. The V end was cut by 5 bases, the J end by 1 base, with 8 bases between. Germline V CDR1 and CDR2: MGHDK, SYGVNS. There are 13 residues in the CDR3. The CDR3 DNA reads TGTGCCAGCAGTTCGACGGGGAACACTGAAGCTTTCTTT. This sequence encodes CASSSTGNTEAFF.

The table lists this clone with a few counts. Written as DNA, the CDR3 is TGTGCCAGCAGCAGCCGCCGGGACAGGGCCCACGAGCAGTACTTC. This gives the protein CASSSRRDRAHEQYF. V gene TRBV21-1 combines with J gene TRBJ2-7; the table assigns TRBD1, which was not confirmed against the DNA. TRBV21-1 is described as a pseudogene. CDR3 size: 15 residues.

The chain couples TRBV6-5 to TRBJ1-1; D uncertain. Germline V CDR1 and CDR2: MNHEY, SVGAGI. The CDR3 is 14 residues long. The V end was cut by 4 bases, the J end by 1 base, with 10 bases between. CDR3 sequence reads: CASSFHRQNTEAFF. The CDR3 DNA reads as TGTGCCAGCAGTTTCCACCGACAGAACACTGAAGCTTTCTTT.

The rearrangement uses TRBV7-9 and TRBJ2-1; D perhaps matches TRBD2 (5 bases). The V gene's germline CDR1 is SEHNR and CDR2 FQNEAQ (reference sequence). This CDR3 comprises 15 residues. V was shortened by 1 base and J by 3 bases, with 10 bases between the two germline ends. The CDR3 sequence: CASSLEGVSYNEQFF. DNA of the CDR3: TGTGCCAGCAGCTTAGAGGGAGTCAGCTACAATGAGCAGTTCTTC.

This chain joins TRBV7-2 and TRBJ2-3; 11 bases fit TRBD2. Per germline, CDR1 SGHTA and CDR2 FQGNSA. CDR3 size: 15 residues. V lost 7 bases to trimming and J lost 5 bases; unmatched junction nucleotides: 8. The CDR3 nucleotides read TGTGCCAGCACCATAGCGGGGGGGCCAGGAGATACGCAGTATTTT. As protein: CASTIAGGPGDTQYF.